This T cell receptor (beta chain) was obtained from a study of chemoradiotherapy in HPV16-positive cancers. The study, taken as a whole, reports: Only a couple of HPV16-positive patients supplied the functional HPV-specificity definition. Candidate HPV-specific clones and E7-related TCR motifs grew in tumor during treatment.

On this clone: Its antigen is as yet unknown.

V lost 0 bases to trimming and J lost 9 bases, with 9 bases between them. CDR3 size: 13 residues. CDR1 is KGHSH and CDR2 is LQKENI in the germline V gene. Measured with immunoSEQ multiplex PCR; TCRdb has only the in-frame clones, and not every one. The sample carries about 17,000 clones, 85% to 95% recorded once. The receptor's source is a human donor with HPV-associated anogenital cancer. The V call is TRBV18, the J call TRBJ2-1; D gene uncertain. Material: blood, obtained from a patient who underwent chemoradiotherapy. CDR3 residues: CASSPPGSIEQFF. CDR3 DNA sequence: TGTGCCAGCTCACCACCGGGAAGCATTGAGCAGTTCTTC.